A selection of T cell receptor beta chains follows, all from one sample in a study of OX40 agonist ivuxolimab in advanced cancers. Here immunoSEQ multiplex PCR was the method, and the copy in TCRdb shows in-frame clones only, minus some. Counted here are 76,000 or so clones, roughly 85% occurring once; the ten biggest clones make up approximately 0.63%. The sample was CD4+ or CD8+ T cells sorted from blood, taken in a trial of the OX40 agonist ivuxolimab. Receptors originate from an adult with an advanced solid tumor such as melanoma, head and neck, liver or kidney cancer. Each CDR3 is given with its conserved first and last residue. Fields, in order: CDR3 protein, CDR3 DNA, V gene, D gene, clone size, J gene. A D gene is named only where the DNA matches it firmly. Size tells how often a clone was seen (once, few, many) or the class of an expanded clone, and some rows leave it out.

CDR3 protein: CASSPDTTGELFF; CDR3 DNA: TGCGCCAGCAGCCCAGACACTACCGGGGAGCTGTTTTTT; V gene: TRBV4-1; D gene: .; clone size: .; J gene: TRBJ2-2
CDR3 protein: CASSADRGRPEAFF; CDR3 DNA: TGTGCCAGCAGTGCGGACAGGGGGCGCCCGGAAGCTTTCTTT; V gene: TRBV6-5; D gene: TRBD1; clone size: .; J gene: TRBJ1-1
CDR3 protein: CASSRDIPKWYNEQFF; CDR3 DNA: TGTGCCAGCAGTCGGGACATTCCGAAGTGGTACAATGAGCAGTTCTTC; V gene: TRBV7-8; D gene: .; clone size: .; J gene: TRBJ2-1
CDR3 protein: CAIERGDYGYTF; CDR3 DNA: TGTGCCATCGAACGGGGGGACTATGGCTACACCTTC; V gene: TRBV7-9; D gene: .; clone size: .; J gene: TRBJ1-2
CDR3 protein: CAISEAGRAYEQYF; CDR3 DNA: TGTGCCATCAGTGAGGCAGGGAGGGCCTACGAGCAGTACTTC; V gene: TRBV10-3; D gene: TRBD2; clone size: .; J gene: TRBJ2-7
CDR3 protein: CASSVAAGAGSYEQYF; CDR3 DNA: TGTGCCAGCAGCGTAGCGGCAGGGGCCGGGTCCTACGAGCAGTACTTC; V gene: TRBV9; D gene: .; clone size: .; J gene: TRBJ2-7
CDR3 protein: CASSQGGSSTDTQYF; CDR3 DNA: TGTGCCAGCAGCCAAGGAGGGTCAAGCACAGATACGCAGTATTTT; V gene: TRBV4-2; D gene: .; clone size: .; J gene: TRBJ2-3
CDR3 protein: CASYRNRRNTEAFF; CDR3 DNA: TGTGCCAGCTATCGAAACAGGCGGAACACTGAAGCTTTCTTT; V gene: TRBV7-9; D gene: .; clone size: .; J gene: TRBJ1-1
CDR3 protein: CASSLDGYQETQYF; CDR3 DNA: TGTGCCAGCAGCTTGGATGGGTACCAAGAGACCCAGTACTTC; V gene: TRBV11-2; D gene: .; clone size: once; J gene: TRBJ2-5
CDR3 protein: CASSAGGSGELFF; CDR3 DNA: TGTGCCAGCAGCGCTGGCGGCTCCGGGGAGCTGTTTTTT; V gene: TRBV6-4; D gene: .; clone size: .; J gene: TRBJ2-2
CDR3 protein: CASSRSYEGEQYF; CDR3 DNA: TGTGCCAGCAGCCGGTCCTACGAAGGGGAGCAGTACTTC; V gene: TRBV7-3; D gene: .; clone size: .; J gene: TRBJ2-7
CDR3 protein: CATVEQGGNTIYF; CDR3 DNA: TGTGCCACCGTGGAGCAGGGAGGAAACACCATATATTTT; V gene: TRBV10-3; D gene: .; clone size: .; J gene: TRBJ1-3
CDR3 protein: CASSRHDRGETQYF; CDR3 DNA: TGTGCCAGCAGCCGACACGACAGGGGAGAGACCCAGTACTTC; V gene: TRBV11-1; D gene: TRBD1; clone size: .; J gene: TRBJ2-5
CDR3 protein: CASGLISSQPQHF; CDR3 DNA: TGTGCTAGTGGTTTAATTAGTAGCCAGCCCCAGCATTTT; V gene: TRBV12-5; D gene: .; clone size: .; J gene: TRBJ1-5
CDR3 protein: CASSPGGWSSYEQYF; CDR3 DNA: TGTGCCAGCAGCCCAGGGGGATGGAGCTCCTACGAGCAGTACTTC; V gene: TRBV5-6; D gene: TRBD1; clone size: .; J gene: TRBJ2-7
CDR3 protein: CASSEETGGFGNTIYF; CDR3 DNA: TGTGCCAGCAGTGAAGAAACAGGGGGCTTTGGAAACACCATATATTTT; V gene: TRBV2; D gene: TRBD1; clone size: .; J gene: TRBJ1-3
CDR3 protein: CASSSQTGSNEKLFF; CDR3 DNA: TGTGCCAGTAGTTCCCAGACAGGGTCTAATGAAAAACTGTTTTTT; V gene: TRBV19; D gene: TRBD1; clone size: .; J gene: TRBJ1-4
CDR3 protein: CASGVESYNEQFF; CDR3 DNA: TGCGCCAGCGGGGTGGAGTCCTACAATGAGCAGTTCTTC; V gene: TRBV10-2; D gene: .; clone size: .; J gene: TRBJ2-1
CDR3 protein: CASSPIGTSGGDTQYF; CDR3 DNA: TGTGCCAGCAGCCCAATAGGGACTAGCGGGGGAGATACGCAGTATTTT; V gene: TRBV7-3; D gene: TRBD2; clone size: .; J gene: TRBJ2-3
CDR3 protein: CAWRGLNSPLHF; CDR3 DNA: TGTGCCTGGAGGGGGCTTAATTCACCCCTCCACTTT; V gene: TRBV30; D gene: .; clone size: few; J gene: TRBJ1-6
CDR3 protein: CASRVGGTANYGYTF; CDR3 DNA: TGTGCCAGCAGAGTGGGCGGGACGGCTAACTATGGCTACACCTTC; V gene: TRBV6-5; D gene: .; clone size: .; J gene: TRBJ1-2
CDR3 protein: CSVESYVAGYGYTF; CDR3 DNA: TGCAGCGTTGAATCATACGTTGCAGGGTATGGCTACACCTTC; V gene: TRBV29-1; D gene: .; clone size: .; J gene: TRBJ1-2
CDR3 protein: CASSVGLAGTDTQYF; CDR3 DNA: TGCGCCAGCAGCGTGGGACTAGCGGGCACAGATACGCAGTATTTT; V gene: TRBV5-1; D gene: TRBD2; clone size: .; J gene: TRBJ2-3
CDR3 protein: CASSRVTGTGSNEQFF; CDR3 DNA: TGTGCCAGCAGCCGGGTGACGGGGACAGGGTCCAATGAGCAGTTCTTC; V gene: TRBV9; D gene: TRBD1; clone size: .; J gene: TRBJ2-1
CDR3 protein: CASSLALRGGYETQYF; CDR3 DNA: TGTGCCAGCAGCTTAGCTCTGCGGGGGGGCTATGAGACCCAGTACTTC; V gene: TRBV7-2; D gene: TRBD2; clone size: .; J gene: TRBJ2-5
CDR3 protein: CSAGVYGYTF; CDR3 DNA: TGCAGTGCTGGGGTTTATGGCTACACCTTC; V gene: TRBV20-1; D gene: .; clone size: .; J gene: TRBJ1-2